This T cell receptor (beta chain) was captured by sequencing in a study of blood T cell repertoires in COVID-19. Looking at the study overall: Samples of COVID-19 (acute and convalescent) were obtained from the United States, Italy and Spain.

Followed longitudinally, the Seattle patients had been enrolled during active infection. Authors' analysis steps: Reference gene primers were amplified, and this amplification served to estimate nucleated cell counts. TCRdb's table, derived via immunoSEQ multiplex PCR, lists solely in-frame clones and lacks some. The V and J calls and the clone size are those of that table, but D and trimming were determined from the DNA. The data hold fewer than 200,000 clones, with 80% to 90% observed a single time. The V gene end was trimmed by 5 bases and the J gene end by 4 bases; junction bases not matched to a gene: 9. CDR1 and CDR2 from the germline V gene are KGHSH and LQKENI. The CDR3 totals 15 residues.

The V and J genes are TRBV18 and TRBJ1-1; 8 bases agree with TRBD1. Material for sequencing was peripheral blood. The source of this sequence is a woman of 80 years or more with COVID-19, enrolled during active disease. CDR3 loop: CASSELQGEGTEAFF. Written as DNA, the CDR3 is TGTGCCAGCTCAGAGCTACAGGGGGAGGGCACTGAAGCTTTCTTT.